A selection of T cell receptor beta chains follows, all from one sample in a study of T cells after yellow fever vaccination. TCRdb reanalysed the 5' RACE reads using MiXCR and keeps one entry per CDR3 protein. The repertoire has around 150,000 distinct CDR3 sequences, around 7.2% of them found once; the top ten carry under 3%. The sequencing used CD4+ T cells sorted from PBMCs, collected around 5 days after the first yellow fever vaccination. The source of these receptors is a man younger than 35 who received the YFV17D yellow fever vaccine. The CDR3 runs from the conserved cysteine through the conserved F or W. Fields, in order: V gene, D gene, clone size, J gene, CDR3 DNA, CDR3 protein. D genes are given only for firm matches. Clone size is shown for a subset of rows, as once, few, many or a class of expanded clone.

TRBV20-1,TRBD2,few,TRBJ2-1,TGCAGTGCTAGTCGACGGACTAGCGGGCGTCTAGGGCCCTACAATGAGCAGTTCTTC,CSASRRTSGRLGPYNEQFF
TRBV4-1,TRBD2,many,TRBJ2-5,TGCGCCAGCAGCCAAGAGAAGGCTAGCGGGGGAGGTGAGCAGCATCAAGAGACCCAGTACTTC,CASSQEKASGGGEQHQETQYF
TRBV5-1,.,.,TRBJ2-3,TGCGCCAGCAGCTCGGTGGGGCTTCCCCGCACAGATACGCAGTATTTT,CASSSVGLPRTDTQYF
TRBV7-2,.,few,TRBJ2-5,TGTGCCAGCAGCTTCCTGCGGGCCCAGTACTTC,CASSFLRAQYF
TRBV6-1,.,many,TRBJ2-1,TGTGCCAGCAGTGAACCGGGACGAGTAGGCAATGAGCAGTTCTTC,CASSEPGRVGNEQFF
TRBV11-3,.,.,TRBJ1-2,TGTGCCAGACCAGGGAGGGGCTACACCTTC,CARPGRGYTF
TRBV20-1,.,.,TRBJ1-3,TGCAGTGCAACCCGTGGGGAGGCTGGAAACACCATATATTTT,CSATRGEAGNTIYF
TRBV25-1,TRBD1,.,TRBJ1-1,TGTGCCAGCAGTGCTACTTCAGGGGGGGACACTGAAGCTTTCTTT,CASSATSGGDTEAFF
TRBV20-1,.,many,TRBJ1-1,TGCAGTGCTAGGACAGGTAACACTGAAGCTTTCTTT,CSARTGNTEAFF
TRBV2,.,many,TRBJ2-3,TGTGCCAGCAGTGAGGTGGGGTCGCAGTATTTT,CASSEVGSQYF
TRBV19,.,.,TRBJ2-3,TGTGCCATTAGTACAGCCCCCCCAGATACGCAGTATTTT,CAISTAPPDTQYF
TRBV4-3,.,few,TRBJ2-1,TGCGCCAGCAGCCAAGATCATTGGTCTCTGACGAATGAGCAGTTCTTC,CASSQDHWSLTNEQFF
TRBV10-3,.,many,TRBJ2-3,TGTGCCATCAGCGGTCTTAGCACAGATACGCAGTATTTT,CAISGLSTDTQYF
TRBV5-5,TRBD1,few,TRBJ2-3,TGTGCCAGCAGCTCCCCGCGACAGGGTAAAGATACGCAGTATTTT,CASSSPRQGKDTQYF
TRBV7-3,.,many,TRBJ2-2,TGTGCCAGCAGCTCTCCGAACACCGGGGAGCTGTTTTTT,CASSSPNTGELFF
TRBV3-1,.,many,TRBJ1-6,TGTGCCAGCAGCCGAGAGAGCTCCTATAATTCACCCCTCCACTTT,CASSRESSYNSPLHF
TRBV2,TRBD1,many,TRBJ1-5,TGTGCCAGCAGGCCGGACAGGGACAATCAGCCCCAGCATTTT,CASRPDRDNQPQHF
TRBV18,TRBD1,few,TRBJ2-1,TGTGCCAGCTCATCGAGACAGGGGCGCGGGAATGAGCAGTTCTTC,CASSSRQGRGNEQFF
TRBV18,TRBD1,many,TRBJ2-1,TGTGCCAGCTCTGTCAATTCGGGACAGACCTACAATGAGCAGTTCTTC,CASSVNSGQTYNEQFF
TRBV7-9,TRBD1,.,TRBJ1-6,TGTGCCAGCAGCGCTTCACAGGGGGTAGGATCACCCCTCCACTTT,CASSASQGVGSPLHF
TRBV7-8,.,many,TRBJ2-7,TGTGCCAGCAGCTACCAGTTAAACTACGAGCAGTACTTC,CASSYQLNYEQYF
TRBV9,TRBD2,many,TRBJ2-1,TGTGCCAGCAGCGTAGTCCCCTTACTAGCGGGGACATTAAGCTCCTACAATGAGCAGTTCTTC,CASSVVPLLAGTLSSYNEQFF
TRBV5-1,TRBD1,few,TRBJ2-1,TGCGCCAGCAGCTTGGCCGGACAGGGGGCCAATGAGCAGTTCTTC,CASSLAGQGANEQFF
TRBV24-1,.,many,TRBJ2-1,TGTGCCACCAGAACCCCTTGGCTCCCGAACTACAATGAGCAGTTCTTC,CATRTPWLPNYNEQFF
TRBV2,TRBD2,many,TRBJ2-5,TGTGCCAGCAGCCCGGGACTAGCGGGGGAAGAGACCCAGTACTTC,CASSPGLAGEETQYF
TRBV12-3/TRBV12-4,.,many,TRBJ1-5,TGTGCCAGCAGTTCCCAGGAGCGGCAGCCCCAGCATTTT,CASSSQERQPQHF
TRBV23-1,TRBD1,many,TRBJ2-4,TGCGCCAGCAGTCAACCGGGACAGGGAAAAAACATTCAGTACTTC,CASSQPGQGKNIQYF
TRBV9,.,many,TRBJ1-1,TGTGCCAGCAGCGTAGAGGGTGGAACTGAAGCTTTCTTT,CASSVEGGTEAFF
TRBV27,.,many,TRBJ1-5,TGTGCCAGCAGTTTACACGGATCCAATCAGCCCCAGCATTTT,CASSLHGSNQPQHF
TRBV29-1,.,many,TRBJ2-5,TGCAGCGGAAGGGGAGAGACCCAGTACTTC,CSGRGETQYF
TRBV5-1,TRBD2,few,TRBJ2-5,TGCGCCAGCAGCTTTTTAACTAGCGGGGGGGATGAGACCCAGTACTTC,CASSFLTSGGDETQYF
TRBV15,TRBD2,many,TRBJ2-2,TGTGCCACCAGCTCCCTGGGGACTAGCGGGGGGAAGAACACCGGGGAGCTGTTTTTT,CATSSLGTSGGKNTGELFF
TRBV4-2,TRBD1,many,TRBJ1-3,TGTGCCAGCAGCCAAGAAGGGACAGACGAAAACACCATATATTTT,CASSQEGTDENTIYF
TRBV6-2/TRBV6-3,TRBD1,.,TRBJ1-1,TGTGCCAGCAGTTACATCCTGACAGGGATAATCACTGAAGCTTTCTTT,CASSYILTGIITEAFF
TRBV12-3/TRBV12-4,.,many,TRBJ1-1,TGTGCCAGCAGTTCCGGGACATCCGGATATACTAAGGCTTTCTTT,CASSSGTSGYTKAFF
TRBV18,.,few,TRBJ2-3,TGTGCCAGCTCACCCCAGGACTCGTCCACAGATACGCAGTATTTT,CASSPQDSSTDTQYF
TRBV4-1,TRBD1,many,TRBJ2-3,TGCGCCAGCTCCTACAGGGGGAGCACAGATACGCAGTATTTT,CASSYRGSTDTQYF
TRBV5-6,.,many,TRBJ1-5,TGTGCCAGCAGTAAGACCTCTGGAAGCAATCAGCCCCAGCATTTT,CASSKTSGSNQPQHF
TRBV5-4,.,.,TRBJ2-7,TGTGCCAGCAGCGGGGACTTCAACGAGCAGTACTTC,CASSGDFNEQYF
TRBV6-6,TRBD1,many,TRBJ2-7,TGTGCCAGCGGAACACCCCGGGACAGAGAGTACTTC,CASGTPRDREYF
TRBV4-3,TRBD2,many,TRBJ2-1,TGCGCCAGCAGCCAAGCCAGCGGGGGTTCCTACAATGAGCAGTTCTTC,CASSQASGGSYNEQFF
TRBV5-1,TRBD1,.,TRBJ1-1,TGCGCCAGCAGCCCCCTGGGACAGGGTAGGACTGAAGCTTTCTTT,CASSPLGQGRTEAFF